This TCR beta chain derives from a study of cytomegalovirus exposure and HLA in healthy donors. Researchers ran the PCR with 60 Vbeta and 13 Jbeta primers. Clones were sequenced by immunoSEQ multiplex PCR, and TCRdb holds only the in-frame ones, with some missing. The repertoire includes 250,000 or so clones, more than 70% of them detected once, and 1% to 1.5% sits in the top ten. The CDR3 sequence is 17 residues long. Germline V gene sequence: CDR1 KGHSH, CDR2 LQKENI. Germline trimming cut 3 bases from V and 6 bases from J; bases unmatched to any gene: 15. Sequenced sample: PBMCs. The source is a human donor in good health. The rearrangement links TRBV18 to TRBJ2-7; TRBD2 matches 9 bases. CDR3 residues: CASSPSDTVLAGSEQYF. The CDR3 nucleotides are TGTGCCAGCTCACCTTCCGACACCGTACTAGCGGGTAGCGAGCAGTACTTC.